The present T cell receptor beta chain was sequenced within a study of CXCR3-negative and CXCR3-positive naive CD8 T cells. Looked up from germline, CDR1 is MNHEY and CDR2 is SVGAGI. The CDR3 sequence is 15 residues long. This clonotype is called medium-sized based on its frequency. The antigen remains undetermined. The study, taken as a whole, reports: Because surface CD5 did not distinguish the naive subsets, TCR strength was inferred from TRB CDR3 properties. The level of CXCR3 expression partially decreased after cryopreservation; the majority of assays used fresh PBMCs.

The authors made the TRB cDNA libraries by 5' RACE using UMI labels. TCRdb reprocessed the 5' RACE reads and keeps a single row for each CDR3 protein, giving no DNA. The table for this sample gives approximately 6,300 distinct CDR3 sequences. The TCR originated in a human donor in good health. Some clones in this sample may be carry-over from other donors' samples. The rearrangement joins TRBV6-5 to TRBJ1-1; TCRdb gives TRBD1 as the D gene, but with no DNA this cannot be confirmed. The sequenced sample was naive CXCR3- CD8+ T cells from blood. Specified subset: CD45RO-CCR7+CD27+CD95- naive CD8+ T cells lacking CXCR3 (TNR3-). The CDR3 spells CASSYSAGGNTEAFF.